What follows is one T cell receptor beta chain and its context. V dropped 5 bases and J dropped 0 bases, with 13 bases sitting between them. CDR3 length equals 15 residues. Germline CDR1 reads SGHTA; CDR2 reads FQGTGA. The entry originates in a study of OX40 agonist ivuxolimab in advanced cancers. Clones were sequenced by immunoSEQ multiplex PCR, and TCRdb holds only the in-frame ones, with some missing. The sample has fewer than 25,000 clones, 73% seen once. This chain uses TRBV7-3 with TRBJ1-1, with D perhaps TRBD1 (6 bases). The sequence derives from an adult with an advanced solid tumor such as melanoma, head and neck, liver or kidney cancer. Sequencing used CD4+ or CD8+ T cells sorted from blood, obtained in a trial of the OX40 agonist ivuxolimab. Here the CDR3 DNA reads TGTGCCAGCAGCGCATCACAGGGCATGAACACTGAAGCTTTCTTT. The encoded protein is CASSASQGMNTEAFF.